Below, 4 T cell receptor beta chains from the same sample are listed, as sequenced in a study of T cells in Graves' hyperthyroidism and ophthalmopathy. Amplification of TCR beta CDR3 regions used RNA as the template. Primed by the HTBI set, a first-round RT-PCR was run on the TCR CDR3. MiXCR, applied by TCRdb to the multiplex PCR reads, yields one record per CDR3 protein. The sample holds around 600,000 distinct CDR3 sequences; around 15% are singletons and the top ten take around 12%. Sequencing input: blood. These TCRs come from a woman aged 45-65 years with Graves' ophthalmopathy.

This clonotype showed up many times. CDR3 amino acids: CASSSGTLTDTQYF. The CDR3 nucleotides are TGTGCCAGCAGTAGCGGAACCCTCACAGATACGCAGTATTTT. This chain uses TRBV28 with TRBJ2-3, with D possibly being TRBD2 (5 bases). The CDR3 consists of 14 residues. Trimming removed 5 bases from V and 2 bases from J, with 11 bases in between. CDR1 and CDR2 from the germline V gene are MDHEN and SYDVKM.

There are many counts of this clonotype. The chain has TRBV27 and TRBJ2-5; the D gene is possibly TRBD1 (6 bases). Trimming stripped 3 bases from V and 5 bases from J, with 13 bases between. This CDR3 is 14 amino acids long. Per the germline V gene, CDR1 is MNHEY and CDR2 is SMNVEV (reference sequence). Here the CDR3 reads CASSFQGLRETQYF. The CDR3 DNA follows: TGTGCCAGCAGTTTTCAGGGGCTCCGGGAGACCCAGTACTTC.

This clonotype showed up many times. This chain connects TRBV11-1 to TRBJ2-2; TRBD2 aligns across 9 bases. V trimming: 5 bases; J trimming: 6 bases; junction bases outside the gene matches: 10. This CDR3 has 16 amino acids. Germline values: CDR1 SGHAT, CDR2 FQDESV (reference sequence). This chain's CDR3 is CASSPLTKREAGELFF. Here the CDR3 DNA reads TGTGCCAGCAGCCCACTGACTAAGCGGGAGGCCGGGGAGCTGTTTTTT. The full variable domain, in which reference TRBV11-1 and TRBJ2-2 provide the parts outside the CDR3, is EAEVAQSPRYKITEKSQAVAFWCDPISGHATLYWYRQILGQGPELLVQFQDESVVDDSQLPKDRFSAERLKGVDSTLKIQPAELGDSAMYLCASSPLTKREAGELFFGEGSRLTVL.

The rearrangement links TRBV4-1 to TRBJ2-1; D perhaps matches TRBD1 (5 bases). Germline V gene sequence: CDR1 MGHRA, CDR2 YSYEKL. The V gene lost 4 bases and the J gene lost 8 bases, with 18 bases spanning the gap. The CDR3 is 15 amino acids. The CDR3, as DNA: TGCGCCAGCAGCCTTGATAAAACAGGATCGGATGAGCAGTTCTTC. This sequence encodes CASSLDKTGSDEQFF.